A selection of T cell receptor beta chains follows, all from one sample in a study of blood T cell repertoires in COVID-19. Sequenced by immunoSEQ multiplex PCR; TCRdb stores in-frame clones only, minus some. The sample has fewer than 300,000 clones; approximately 90% are singletons. What was sequenced was PBMCs or T cells enriched from blood (not recorded which). The source of these receptors is a woman in her 30s who had recovered from COVID-19. Both conserved end residues are part of each CDR3. D genes are given only for firm matches. Clone size is not always given. Where it is, it says once, few, many or a class for expanded clones.

j_call d_call clone_size v_call cdr3_nt cdr3_aa
TRBJ2-3 TRBD1 . TRBV6-2/TRBV6-3 TGTGCCAGCAGTTCCCGGACAGGAGGGCAGTATTTT CASSSRTGGQYF
TRBJ1-1 . . TRBV7-2 TGTGCCAGCAGTCGATATCAGGGTAACACTGAAGCTTTCTTT CASSRYQGNTEAFF
TRBJ2-1 TRBD2 . TRBV28 TGTGCCAGCAGTCAAGGACTAGCGGGGTCACACAATGAGCAGTTCTTC CASSQGLAGSHNEQFF
TRBJ2-7 . . TRBV5-6 TGTGCCAGCAGCGTTGACAGTACCTACGAGCAGTACTTC CASSVDSTYEQYF
TRBJ2-5 . once TRBV11-2 TGTGCCAGTAGCTTAATAGCGCCTCGAGAGACCCAGTACTTC CASSLIAPRETQYF
TRBJ1-2 TRBD1 . TRBV5-4 TGTGCCAGCACCCCGACAGGGGGCAACAACTATGGCTACACCTTC CASTPTGGNNYGYTF
TRBJ2-7 . . TRBV10-3 TGTGCCATCAGATCTGACACCAACTCCTACGAGCAGTACTTC CAIRSDTNSYEQYF
TRBJ2-5 TRBD1 once TRBV7-9 TGTGCCAGCAGCTTAGTTGACAGGGTAGGGACCCAGTACTTC CASSLVDRVGTQYF
TRBJ2-2 . . TRBV10-1 TGCGCCAGCAGTGAGTCGGGAGGAGGCACCGGGGAGCTGTTTTTT CASSESGGGTGELFF
TRBJ1-4 TRBD1 . TRBV5-6 TGTGCCAGCAGCTTTAAACAGGGGGGACTGTTTTTT CASSFKQGGLFF
TRBJ1-2 TRBD1 . TRBV27 TGTGCCAGCAGTTTGAGTACAGGGGGAACTAACTATGGCTACACCTTC CASSLSTGGTNYGYTF
TRBJ1-1 . . TRBV5-6 TGTGCCAGCAGCTTGGCAATCCGGGTAGAGGGCACTGAAGCTTTCTTT CASSLAIRVEGTEAFF
TRBJ1-4 TRBD1 . TRBV6-5 TGTGCCAGCAGTCTAAGACAGGGTGACTGGAAACTGTTTTTT CASSLRQGDWKLFF
TRBJ1-1 TRBD1 few TRBV6-4 TGTGCCAGCAGTGAGAAAGGGGGCAGTACTGAAGCTTTCTTT CASSEKGGSTEAFF
TRBJ1-5 . . TRBV4-2 TGTGCCAGCAGCCAAGACAGGGGTGGTCAGCCCCAGCATTTT CASSQDRGGQPQHF
TRBJ1-2 TRBD1 . TRBV4-3 TGCGCCAGCAGCCCCGTCGACAGGGTATATGGCTACACCTTC CASSPVDRVYGYTF
TRBJ2-3 . . TRBV2 TGTGCCAGCAGTTCGATGACAGAAGATACGCAGTATTTT CASSSMTEDTQYF
TRBJ1-1 . . TRBV27 TGTGCCAGCAGTTCGGGGGTCATGAACACTGAAGCTTTCTTT CASSSGVMNTEAFF
TRBJ2-3 . . TRBV25-1 TGTGCCAGCAGTGACCCCGGGAAGCAAGATACGCAGTATTTT CASSDPGKQDTQYF
TRBJ2-4 TRBD2 . TRBV6-2/TRBV6-3 TGTGCCAGCAGTTCCTCTAGCGGACACACCCTAGCCAAAAACATTCAGTACTTC CASSSSSGHTLAKNIQYF
TRBJ1-1 TRBD1 . TRBV11-3 TGTGCCAGCAGCAAGACAGGGGGAGACACTGAAGCTTTCTTT CASSKTGGDTEAFF
TRBJ2-4 TRBD2 . TRBV6-5 TGTGCCAGCAGGGGGACTAGCCCCATGGACATTCAGTACTTC CASRGTSPMDIQYF
TRBJ2-4 TRBD2 . TRBV11-2 TGTGCCAGCAGCATAGGACTAGACATTCAGTACTTC CASSIGLDIQYF
TRBJ2-5 . . TRBV6-4 TGTGCTCCAGACCGGGAGACTTTGTTGCATGAAGAGACCCAGTACTTC CAPDRETLLHEETQYF
TRBJ2-7 . . TRBV10-1 TGCGCCAGCAGTGAGTCGGGTTATAGCGACGAGCAGTACTTC CASSESGYSDEQYF
TRBJ2-2 . . TRBV6-2/TRBV6-3 TGTGCCAGCAGTTACTGGACAGTAATCGCGAACACCGGGGAGCTGTTTTTT CASSYWTVIANTGELFF
TRBJ2-3 . . TRBV7-3 TGTGCCAGCTCCTGGTTCGGGAGCGGGGATACGCAGTATTTT CASSWFGSGDTQYF
TRBJ1-5 TRBD1 . TRBV2 TGTGCCAGCAGGGGACAGCACAATCAGCCCCAGCATTTT CASRGQHNQPQHF
TRBJ2-3 TRBD1 . TRBV7-8 TGTGCCAGCAGCTTAACGACAGGGTTGGGCACAGATACGCAGTATTTT CASSLTTGLGTDTQYF
TRBJ1-2 TRBD1 . TRBV30 TGTGCCTGGAGTGTCGGCGGACAGGGCATCCGCGGCTACACCTTC CAWSVGGQGIRGYTF
TRBJ2-3 TRBD1 . TRBV5-1 TGCGCCAGCGGGACAGGGGGCGGGGAAGATACGCAGTATTTT CASGTGGGEDTQYF
TRBJ1-4 . . TRBV3-1/TRBV3-2 TGTGCCAGCAGCCAAGATATCTCGGTGTCGGCAGGGTTGCATGAAAAACTGTTTTTT CASSQDISVSAGLHEKLFF
TRBJ2-5 TRBD2 . TRBV6-6 TGTGCCAGCAGTTACTCATCCAGCGGGAGTAAAGAGACCCAGTACTTC CASSYSSSGSKETQYF
TRBJ1-1 TRBD1 . TRBV10-2 TGCGCCAGCAGTGAAGACAGGGTGAACACTGAAGCTTTCTTT CASSEDRVNTEAFF
TRBJ1-1 TRBD1 . TRBV6-5 TGTGCCAGCAGTTACGGGACAGGGACCACTGAAGCTTTCTTT CASSYGTGTTEAFF
TRBJ1-5 . . TRBV15 TGTGCCACCAGCAGAGTGGCAGGAAATTATCAGCCCCAGCATTTT CATSRVAGNYQPQHF
TRBJ2-2 TRBD1 . TRBV7-3 TGTGCCAGCAGCTTTAGACAGGGGGGCACCGGGGAGCTGTTTTTT CASSFRQGGTGELFF
TRBJ2-2 TRBD2 . TRBV3-1/TRBV3-2 TGTGCCAGCAGCCTCCTGGGACTAGCGGGAGATGATACCGGGGAGCTGTTTTTT CASSLLGLAGDDTGELFF
TRBJ1-1 . . TRBV13 TGTGCCAGCAGCTTGGGGGGAGGTGAAGCTTTCTTT CASSLGGGEAFF
TRBJ1-2 . . TRBV15 TGTGCCACCAGCATCAGGGGTGAGAATGGCTACACCTTC CATSIRGENGYTF
TRBJ1-4 TRBD1 . TRBV5-1 TGCGCCAGCAGCTTAAGCGGACAGGGATTAACTAATGAAAAACTGTTTTTT CASSLSGQGLTNEKLFF
TRBJ2-1 . . TRBV27 TGTGCCAGCAGTCAGGGGGGCTCCTACAATGAGCAGTTCTTC CASSQGGSYNEQFF
TRBJ2-5 TRBD1 . TRBV10-2 TGCGCCAGCAGTGAGGTTTGGACAGGGCAAGAGACCCAGTACTTC CASSEVWTGQETQYF
TRBJ2-1 TRBD1 . TRBV28 TGTGCCAGCAGTCGAAACAGGGGCAACTCCTACAATGAGCAGTTCTTC CASSRNRGNSYNEQFF
TRBJ2-5 . . TRBV7-9 TGTGCCAGCAGCTTAGATCGGACAGTTTACCAAGAGACCCAGTACTTC CASSLDRTVYQETQYF
TRBJ2-7 TRBD1 . TRBV29-1 TGCAGCGTGGACGGACAGGGCTCCTACGAGCAGTACTTC CSVDGQGSYEQYF
TRBJ2-7 TRBD1 . TRBV7-7 TGTGCTAGCAGCTTATTCCGGGACAGGGGGCTCTACGAGCAGTACTTC CASSLFRDRGLYEQYF